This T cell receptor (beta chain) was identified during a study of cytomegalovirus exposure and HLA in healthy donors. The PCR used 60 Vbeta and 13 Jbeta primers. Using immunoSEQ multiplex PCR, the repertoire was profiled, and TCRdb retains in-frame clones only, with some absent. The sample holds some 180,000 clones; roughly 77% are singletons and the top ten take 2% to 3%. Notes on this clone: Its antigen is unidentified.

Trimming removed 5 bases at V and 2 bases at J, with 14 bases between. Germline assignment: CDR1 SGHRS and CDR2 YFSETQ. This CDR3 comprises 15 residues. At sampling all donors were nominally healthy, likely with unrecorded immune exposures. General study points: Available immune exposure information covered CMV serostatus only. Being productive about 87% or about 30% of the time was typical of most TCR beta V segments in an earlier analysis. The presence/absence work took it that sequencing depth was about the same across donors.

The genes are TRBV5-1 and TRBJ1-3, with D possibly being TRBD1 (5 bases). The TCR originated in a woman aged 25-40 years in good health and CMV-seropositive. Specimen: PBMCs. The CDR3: CASRDITSAGNTIYF. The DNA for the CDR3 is TGCGCCAGCAGGGACATAACGTCGGCTGGAAACACCATATATTTT.